One and the same sample provided the 24 T cell receptor beta chains below, sequenced in a study of response to subunit inactivated influenza vaccine. TCRdb redid the calling of the RT-PCR reads with MiXCR, one entry per CDR3 protein. Of about 540,000 distinct CDR3 sequences in the sample, around a quarter were seen once. These data also formed part of another study, on T cells expressing NK-cell markers. From that paper: Synthesis of TCR beta cDNA relied on 5'RACE template switching carrying UMIs.

This material consisted of CD4+ T cells sorted from PBMCs, taken 11 to 12 days after vaccination. All receptors come from a man between 50 and 59 years old who received an inactivated influenza vaccine.

The rearrangement joins TRBV20-1 to TRBJ2-1, with D maybe TRBD1 (5 bases). There are 14 residues in the CDR3. Trimming stripped 4 bases from V and 2 bases from J, with 12 bases between. The V gene's germline CDR1 is DFQATT and CDR2 SNEGSKA (reference sequence). The CDR3 is CSAMWQGPYNEQFF. CDR3 in DNA: TGCAGTGCTATGTGGCAGGGCCCCTACAATGAGCAGTTCTTC.

V gene TRBV5-1 combines with J gene TRBJ1-1; 11 nucleotides line up with TRBD1. CDR3 length: 16 amino acids. Germline loops: CDR1 SGHRS, CDR2 YFSETQ. J was trimmed by 3 bases and V by 4 bases; bases with no gene match: 8. CDR3 sequence reads: CASSTGQGAWDTEAFF. The CDR3 nucleotides read TGCGCCAGCAGCACCGGACAGGGGGCTTGGGACACTGAAGCTTTCTTT. Using reference TRBV5-1 and TRBJ1-1 for the parts outside the CDR3, the full variable domain is KAGVTQTPRYLIKTRGQQVTLSCSPISGHRSVSWYQQTPGQGLQFLFEYFSETQRNKGNFPGRFSGRQFSNSRSEMNVSTLELGDSALYLCASSTGQGAWDTEAFFGQGTRLTVV.

V gene TRBV24-1 combines with J gene TRBJ2-2; no reliable D call. The CDR3 is 11 amino acids. Germline loops: CDR1 KGHDR, CDR2 SFDVKD. With 9 bases removed from V and 5 bases from J, the gap between germline ends came to 6 bases. In nucleotides, the CDR3 is TGTGCCACCTCAGAGACCGGGGAGCTGTTTTTT. Its translation: CATSETGELFF.

This clonotype was detected only a few times. The J gene is TRBJ2-5, the V gene TRBV20-1; 8 bases map to TRBD1. Germline loops: CDR1 DFQATT, CDR2 SNEGSKA (reference sequence). The length of the CDR3 is 12 residues. With 8 bases clipped from V and 5 bases from J, the junction kept 7 bases outside the gene matches. The CDR3 loop reads CSLSTGVETQYF. The CDR3, as DNA: TGCAGTTTATCGACAGGGGTGGAGACCCAGTACTTC.

The DNA of the CDR3 is TGTGCCAGCGACAGGGGAAACCTACTAGCCAAAAACATTCAGTACTTC. Its translation: CASDRGNLLAKNIQYF. The J gene is TRBJ2-4, the V gene TRBV6-1; 8 positions match TRBD1. V shed 8 bases and J 0 bases; nucleotides not matched to a gene: 9. This CDR3 has 16 residues. Germline CDR1 reads MNHNS; CDR2 reads SASEGT.

The chain employs TRBV20-1 and TRBJ2-5, with D perhaps TRBD1 (6 bases). Germline CDR1 and CDR2: DFQATT and SNEGSKA (reference sequence). Trimming shortened V by 4 bases and J by 6 bases, and 12 bases separated the two germline ends. The CDR3 length is 12 residues. For the CDR3, the DNA is TGCAGTGCTACAAAAACAGGGAAGACCCAGTACTTC. Translation: CSATKTGKTQYF.

This chain connects TRBV29-1 to TRBJ2-1; no clear D. Germline CDR1 and CDR2: SQVTM and ANQGSEA. V was pared by 6 bases and J by 6 bases, with 18 bases between. The CDR3 runs to 14 residues. The CDR3 bases are TGCAGCGTGGCGGTAGATAGCTACATCAATGAGCAGTTCTTC. It translates to CSVAVDSYINEQFF.

This clonotype occurred many times. The chain combines TRBV7-8 with TRBJ2-3; D perhaps matches TRBD1 (5 bases). Germline V gene lookup returns CDR1 SGHVS and CDR2 FQNEAQ. This CDR3 spans 13 amino acids. V was shortened by 6 bases and J by 2 bases, with 9 bases between the two germline ends. The CDR3 DNA reads as TGTGCCAGCAGTAGGGGCCCCACAGATACGCAGTATTTT. This translates into CASSRGPTDTQYF.

This chain connects TRBV7-2 to TRBJ1-6; possibly TRBD1 for D (5 bases). Germline loops: CDR1 SGHTA, CDR2 FQGNSA. This CDR3 has 17 residues. V lost 1 base and J lost 6, with 16 bases in between. The CDR3 region is CASSLGVPGRINSPLHF. Written as DNA, the CDR3 is TGTGCCAGCAGCTTAGGGGTACCGGGACGGATTAATTCACCCCTCCACTTT. Full variable domain (rest looked up from reference TRBV7-2 and TRBJ1-6): GAGVSQSPSNKVTEKGKDVELRCDPISGHTALYWYRQSLGQGLEFLIYFQGNSAPDKSGLPSDRFSAERTGGSVSTLTIQRTQQEDSAVYLCASSLGVPGRINSPLHFGNGTRLTVT.

This clonotype has only a few counts. Here the CDR3 reads CASSLLGQGRMQYF. The CDR3 DNA sequence: TGTGCCAGCAGCTTACTAGGACAGGGCCGGATGCAGTACTTC. The rearrangement uses TRBV7-2 and TRBJ2-7; 8 bases line up with TRBD1. V was pared by 2 bases and J by 9 bases, with 9 bases of the junction left unmatched. The CDR3 has 14 amino acids. Germline CDR1 is SGHTA and CDR2 is FQGNSA.

In its sample, this clonotype was seen a few times. The rearrangement links TRBV29-1 to TRBJ1-5; 8 bases agree with TRBD1. The V and J ends lost 5 bases and 0 bases, in that order; junction bases with no gene match: 3. Germline V gene lookup returns CDR1 SQVTM and CDR2 ANQGSEA. The CDR3 covers 14 residues. Written as DNA, the CDR3 is TGCAGCGTTATCGGACAGGGTAGCAATCAGCCCCAGCATTTT. It is translated as CSVIGQGSNQPQHF. Filled out from reference TRBV29-1 and TRBJ1-5, the complete variable domain reads SAVISQKPSRDICQRGTSLTIQCQVDSQVTMMFWYRQQPGQSLTLIATANQGSEATYESGFVIDKFPISRPNLTFSTLTVSNMSPEDSSIYLCSVIGQGSNQPQHFGDGTRLSIL.

This clonotype was detected a few times. The V and J genes are TRBV2 and TRBJ2-3, with TRBD2 identical over 8 bases. The CDR3 runs 15 residues. J gave up 6 bases and V 4 bases, and 9 bases lay outside the gene matches. Per the germline V gene, CDR1 is SNHLY and CDR2 is FYNNEI. The CDR3 protein is CASSVAGLGADTQYF. CDR3 sequence (DNA): TGTGCCAGCAGTGTAGCGGGACTGGGGGCCGATACGCAGTATTTT.

The chain links TRBV25-1 to TRBJ2-7, with unresolved D. The ends were cut back, 7 bases at V and 2 bases at J, with 15 bases in the middle. CDR3 length equals 14 residues. CDR1 and CDR2 from the germline V gene are MGHDK and SYGVNS. CDR3 sequence (DNA): TGTGCCAGCACCCGGCCGGGCAGCCCCTACGAGCAGTACTTC. Its protein product is CASTRPGSPYEQYF.

This clonotype was counted a few times. V and J are TRBV4-2 and TRBJ2-7, with no clear D. Germline CDR1 reads LGHNA; CDR2 reads YNFKEQ. Trimming pared 0 bases from V and 2 bases from J, leaving 11 bases between. This CDR3 is built from 15 residues. The CDR3 bases are TGTGCCAGCAGCCAAGAAGCTGAGGCACCCTACGAGCAGTACTTC. Encoded protein: CASSQEAEAPYEQYF.

In its sample, this clonotype was seen a few times. The genes are TRBV4-2 and TRBJ2-1; 9 nucleotides agree with TRBD2. This CDR3 region has 16 residues. The germline CDR1 and CDR2 sequences are LGHNA and YNFKEQ. J was trimmed by 8 bases and V by 1 base; bases with no gene match: 9. The CDR3 protein is CASSQVGAGGRDEQFF. Written as DNA, the CDR3 is TGTGCCAGCAGCCAAGTGGGAGCGGGGGGTCGGGATGAGCAGTTCTTC.

This clonotype came up a few times. The chain joins TRBV6-2 or TRBV6-3 to TRBJ2-2; 11 positions match TRBD2. The CDR3 sequence is 15 residues long. Trimming removed 5 bases from V and 6 bases from J; junction bases left unmatched: 5. Germline CDR1 is MNHEY and CDR2 is SVGEGT. CDR3 sequence (DNA): TGTGCCAGCAGTCCGGGACTAGCGGCGGCCGGGGAGCTGTTTTTT. The encoded protein is CASSPGLAAAGELFF.

This clonotype was seen more than once but under ten times. The chain carries TRBV5-1 and TRBJ2-1; 10 positions match TRBD2. This CDR3 is built from 16 residues. The germline V gene encodes CDR1 SGHRS and CDR2 YFSETQ. Losses at the gene ends were 0 bases for V and 8 bases for J; bases not matched to a gene: 8. The CDR3 sequence is CASSLVLAGPRDEQFF. The CDR3 DNA sequence: TGCGCCAGCAGCTTGGTACTAGCGGGACCTAGGGATGAGCAGTTCTTC.

The rearrangement links TRBV12-3 or TRBV12-4 to TRBJ1-5, with D tentatively TRBD1 (5 bases). The CDR3 extends over 14 amino acids. Trimming stripped 6 bases from V and 3 bases from J, with 12 bases between. DNA for the CDR3: TGTGCCAGCAGCCGCGACAGCCTCAATCAGCCCCAGCATTTT. Translation gives CASSRDSLNQPQHF.

This clonotype was recorded at least ten times. The V and J genes are TRBV29-1 and TRBJ2-3, with TRBD1 as a possible D gene (6 bases). The CDR3 totals 16 residues. CDR1 SQVTM and CDR2 ANQGSEA come from the germline V gene. Trimming shortened V by 3 bases and J by 1 base, and 17 bases separated the two germline ends. The CDR3 protein is CSVDSRLGGRTDTQYF. The CDR3 DNA reads TGCAGCGTTGATTCTAGGTTAGGGGGACGCACAGATACGCAGTATTTT.

The chain links TRBV11-2 to TRBJ2-7; 10 bases match TRBD2. V gave up 2 bases and J gave up 1 base; unmatched junction bases: 14. Germline assignment: CDR1 SGHAT and CDR2 FQNNGV. The CDR3 sequence is 19 residues long. DNA of the CDR3: TGTGCCAGCAGCTTAAGGGGCGGGTCTAGCGGGGGAAATTCCTACGAGCAGTACTTC. This translates into CASSLRGGSSGGNSYEQYF. Variable domain in full (rest from reference TRBV11-2 and TRBJ2-7): EAGVAQSPRYKIIEKRQSVAFWCNPISGHATLYWYQQILGQGPKLLIQFQNNGVVDDSQLPKDRFSAERLKGVDSTLKIQPAKLEDSAVYLCASSLRGGSSGGNSYEQYFGPGTRLTVT.

The chain joins TRBV2 to TRBJ2-7, with TRBD2 identical over 8 bases. The length of the CDR3 is 15 residues. V shed 5 bases, J shed 2 bases, and the junction held 8 bases outside the gene matches. Germline V CDR1 and CDR2: SNHLY, FYNNEI. The CDR3 coding sequence is TGTGCCAGCAGTTACACTAGCGGAGGACCCTACGAGCAGTACTTC. It translates to CASSYTSGGPYEQYF.

This clonotype has only a few counts. The CDR3 loop is CASSPGAGKNIQYF. The CDR3 nucleotides read TGTGCCAGCAGCCCGGGGGCGGGGAAAAACATTCAGTACTTC. V and J are TRBV12-3 or TRBV12-4 and TRBJ2-4; possibly TRBD1 or TRBD2 for D (6 bases each). Trimming took 6 bases from V and 4 from J, leaving 13 bases between them. The CDR3 is 14 amino acids.

The V and J genes are TRBV12-3 or TRBV12-4 and TRBJ1-4; D remains ambiguous. This CDR3 is built from 11 residues. V lost 4 bases and J 12 bases, leaving 9 bases between the germline ends. In DNA, the CDR3 is TGTGCCAGCAGTTCAGGACTACAACTGTTTTTT. Residues: CASSSGLQLFF.

Only a few counts were recorded for this clonotype. V is TRBV28 and J is TRBJ2-5; D perhaps matches TRBD2 (6 bases). V was trimmed by 10 bases and J by 2 bases, leaving 14 bases between them. The CDR3 length is 13 residues. CDR1 and CDR2 (germline): MDHEN, SYDVKM. The CDR3 sequence: CATDVGTQETQYF. DNA of the CDR3: TGTGCCACCGACGTGGGGACTCAAGAGACCCAGTACTTC.